One sample yielded the 7 T cell receptor beta chains listed below, sequenced in a study of beta chain features in type 1 diabetes (dated by TCRdb to about 2018). Library preparation employed the immunoSEQ multiplex PCR assay. All of the isolated RNA was reverse transcribed with the High Capacity cDNA Reverse Transcription Kit, so expressed TCRB transcripts were sequenced. TCRdb carries this immuneACCESS record with in-frame sequences only. Its versions omit some clonotypes, under half of them owing to an unresolved V gene in the studies checked, with the rest unexplained. This sample is represented by almost 350,000 clones; around 7.6% of them were singletons. In total, the top ten clones hold approximately 0.47% of the sample. Sample: central memory CD4+ T cells from blood. The source is a young woman in good health.

The chain has TRBV18 and TRBJ2-7; possible D gene TRBD1, 5 bases. V lost 3 bases to trimming and J lost 6 bases, with 12 bases between them. CDR1 and CDR2 (germline): KGHSH, LQKENI. This CDR3 contains 13 residues. In nucleotides, the CDR3 is TGTGCCAGCTCACCCCGAGTAGGGGTCGAGCAGTACTTC. This gives the protein CASSPRVGVEQYF.

This clone was seen a handful of times. This may be a read error, as it is one base from a much larger clone. Other DNA sequences in the sample encode the same CDR3. CDR3 loop: CASSWTVYNEQFF. As DNA, the CDR3 is TGTGCCAGCAGCTGGACAGTATACAATGAGCAGTTCTTC. The rearrangement joins TRBV5-6 to TRBJ2-1, with a possible D match to TRBD1 (6 bases). V shed 3 bases and J shed 4 bases, with 8 bases lying between them. The length of the CDR3 is 13 residues. In germline, CDR1 is SGHDT, CDR2 YYEEEE.

The sample holds a few counts of this clone. This chain joins TRBV19 and TRBJ1-4; the match to TRBD1 covers 7 bases. Germline trimming cut 6 bases from V and 3 bases from J; bases unmatched to any gene: 7. The CDR3 has 15 amino acids. Germline V gives CDR1 LNHDA, CDR2 SQIVND (reference sequence). CDR3 nucleotides: TGTGCCAGTAGATTCTCCGGGACAGCTAATGAAAAACTGTTTTTT. Translating gives CASRFSGTANEKLFF. The whole variable domain, filled in from reference TRBV19 and TRBJ1-4, reads DGGITQSPKYLFRKEGQNVTLSCEQNLNHDAMYWYRQDPGQGLRLIYYSQIVNDFQKGDIAEGYSVSREKKESFPLTVTSAQKNPTAFYLCASRFSGTANEKLFFGSGTQLSVL.

There are many counts of this clone. The gene calls are TRBV5-5 and TRBJ2-1; D possibly matches TRBD1 or TRBD2 (5 bases each). V was trimmed by 4 bases and J by 6 bases, leaving 23 bases between them. The germline gives CDR1 SGHKS, CDR2 YYEKEE (reference sequence). This CDR3 contains 17 residues. CDR3 sequence reads: CASSRVLDRLISNEQFF. CDR3 nucleotide sequence: TGTGCCAGCAGCCGGGTTTTAGACAGACTAATTAGCAATGAGCAGTTCTTC.

This clone was detected a few times. The chain carries TRBV4-1 and TRBJ2-7; no clear D. The CDR3 is made up of 15 amino acids. Per germline, CDR1 MGHRA and CDR2 YSYEKL. V lost 1 base to trimming and J lost 0 bases, with 10 bases between them. The CDR3 DNA is TGCGCCAGCAGCCAAGGCTCAGGCTACTCCTACGAGCAGTACTTC. Amino acids: CASSQGSGYSYEQYF.

The V gene is TRBV6-5, the J gene TRBJ2-1; no clear D gene. Per the germline V gene, CDR1 is MNHEY and CDR2 is SVGAGI. The length of the CDR3 is 12 residues. Trimming took 8 bases from V and 0 from J, leaving 5 bases between them. This CDR3 is CASGSSYNEQFF. CDR3 coding DNA: TGTGCCAGCGGAAGCTCCTACAATGAGCAGTTCTTC.

This clone has at least ten counts. This rearrangement joins TRBV10-3 to TRBJ2-3; D call uncertain. The CDR3 has 12 amino acids. V lost 5 bases and J 2 bases, leaving 5 bases between the germline ends. The V gene's germline CDR1 is ENHRY and CDR2 SYGVKD. The CDR3 is CAISSNTDTQYF. CDR3 DNA sequence: TGTGCCATCAGTTCTAACACAGATACGCAGTATTTT.